These T cell receptor beta chains were read from a single sample in a study of OX40 agonist ivuxolimab in advanced cancers. Assay used: immunoSEQ multiplex PCR; TCRdb lists only in-frame clones, some missing. The sample lists some 80,000 clones, roughly 91% occurring once. The specimen was CD4+ or CD8+ T cells sorted from blood, collected in a trial of the OX40 agonist ivuxolimab. The origin of the receptors is an adult with an advanced solid tumor such as melanoma, head and neck, liver or kidney cancer. Each CDR3 is given with its conserved first and last residue.

v_gene: TRBV29-1
j_gene: TRBJ1-5
CDR3aa: CSAKIRNSNQPQHF

v_gene: TRBV5-6
j_gene: TRBJ1-2
CDR3aa: CASRSTGREGNYGYTF

v_gene: TRBV5-6
j_gene: TRBJ1-1
CDR3aa: CASRPQGLSFF

v_gene: TRBV19
j_gene: TRBJ2-1
CDR3aa: CASSTSRPPNEQFF

v_gene: TRBV18
j_gene: TRBJ2-3
CDR3aa: CASSPRTTDTQYF

v_gene: TRBV2
j_gene: TRBJ1-2
CDR3aa: CASRDQGANYGYTF

v_gene: TRBV18
j_gene: TRBJ2-5
CDR3aa: CASSPLAGAEETQYF

v_gene: TRBV15
j_gene: TRBJ1-2
CDR3aa: CATSRDPGGRTGYGYTF

v_gene: TRBV5-1
j_gene: TRBJ1-1
CDR3aa: CASSLAGEGIGTEAFF

v_gene: TRBV10-3
j_gene: TRBJ2-3
CDR3aa: CAISDQLGLAGDTQYF

v_gene: TRBV29-1
j_gene: TRBJ1-1
CDR3aa: CSVEQVMNTEAFF

v_gene: TRBV6-5
j_gene: TRBJ1-1
CDR3aa: CASRRDNGGGTEAFF

v_gene: TRBV11-2
j_gene: TRBJ1-2
CDR3aa: CASSHPRNYGYTF

v_gene: TRBV2
j_gene: TRBJ2-1
CDR3aa: CASGSLVPSSYNEQFF